These 31 T cell receptor beta chains originate from one sample sequenced in a study of cytomegalovirus exposure and HLA in healthy donors. PCR was performed using 60 Vbeta and 13 Jbeta primers. Only in-frame clones appear in the TCRdb table, and some are missing; sequencing was by immunoSEQ multiplex PCR. The top ten clones hold 1% of a sample with roughly 130,000 clones, around three quarters of them seen once. The material sequenced was PBMCs. The receptors stem from a man between 35 and 55 years old in good health and CMV-seronegative.

This chain links TRBV7-6 with TRBJ1-1; TRBD1 matches at 7 bases. CDR1 is SGHVS and CDR2 is FNYEAQ in the germline V gene. The CDR3 spans 15 residues. V lost 4 bases and J lost 4; bases outside the gene matches: 9. The CDR3 bases are TGTGCCAGCAGCTCAATCGAGGGGGCAGGCACTGAAGCTTTCTTT. Translation: CASSSIEGAGTEAFF.

The chain is built from TRBV5-1 and TRBJ1-2, with 7 bases lining up with TRBD1. J was trimmed by 2 bases and V by 4 bases; bases with no gene match: 17. This CDR3 has 18 amino acids. Germline V gene sequence: CDR1 SGHRS, CDR2 YFSETQ. Written as DNA, the CDR3 is TGCGCCAGCAGCCCATACACAGGGGCCGCCGGAACCAACTATGGCTACACCTTC. This encodes CASSPYTGAAGTNYGYTF.

This clone was detected a few times. The chain carries TRBV30 and TRBJ1-2; D unresolved. V was pared by 3 bases and J by 4 bases, with 18 bases between. This CDR3 contains 15 residues. Per germline, CDR1 GTSNPN and CDR2 SVGIG (reference sequence). The CDR3 sequence is CAWRREGPVGYGYTF. The CDR3 coding sequence is TGTGCCTGGAGACGGGAAGGGCCTGTGGGCTATGGCTACACCTTC.

The chain couples TRBV28 to TRBJ1-2; no firm D call. This CDR3 comprises 15 residues. V was shortened by 2 bases and J by 1 base, with 11 bases between the two germline ends. Germline V gene sequence: CDR1 MDHEN, CDR2 SYDVKM. This CDR3 reads CASSLPGVLNYGYTF. CDR3 sequence (DNA): TGTGCCAGCAGTTTACCAGGTGTCCTTAACTATGGCTACACCTTC.

This sequence joins TRBV18 and TRBJ1-4; D may be TRBD1 (5 bases). The V end was cut by 3 bases, the J end by 8 bases, with 10 bases between. The length of the CDR3 is 13 residues. Germline values: CDR1 KGHSH, CDR2 LQKENI. The CDR3 reads CASSPAGKEKLFF. CDR3 DNA: TGTGCCAGCTCACCGGCAGGGAAGGAAAAACTGTTTTTT.

This chain connects TRBV19 to TRBJ1-5; D is undetermined. The CDR3 is 17 residues long. Trimming shortened V by 5 bases and J by 1 base, and 18 bases separated the two germline ends. Germline V lookup: CDR1 LNHDA, CDR2 SQIVND (reference sequence). CDR3 nucleotides: TGTGCCAGTAGTCTCCAGGCGGGATTAGGGAGCAATCAGCCCCAGCATTTT. Its translation: CASSLQAGLGSNQPQHF.

The gene calls are TRBV9 and TRBJ2-7, with 8 bases aligning to TRBD2. From germline, CDR1 is SGDLS and CDR2 YYNGEE. With V trimmed by 0 bases and J by 2 bases, 4 bases remained unmatched. There are 15 residues in the CDR3. The CDR3 is CASSVAPGGAYEQYF. CDR3 nucleotides: TGTGCCAGCAGCGTAGCTCCCGGGGGGGCCTACGAGCAGTACTTC. Full variable domain (rest looked up from reference TRBV9 and TRBJ2-7): DSGVTQTPKHLITATGQRVTLRCSPRSGDLSVYWYQQSLDQGLQFLIQYYNGEERAKGNILERFSAQQFPDLHSELNLSSLELGDSALYFCASSVAPGGAYEQYFGPGTRLTVT.

This chain links TRBV7-6 with TRBJ2-7, with a tentative D call TRBD1 (6 bases). The ends were cut back, 4 bases at V and 4 bases at J, with 11 bases in the middle. The CDR3 is made up of 13 amino acids. Germline V lookup: CDR1 SGHVS, CDR2 FNYEAQ. The CDR3 reads CASSSSDSYEQYF. In nucleotides, the CDR3 is TGTGCCAGCAGCTCCTCGGACAGTTACGAGCAGTACTTC.

The V call is TRBV6-1, the J call TRBJ2-1; unclear D gene. V lost 5 bases to trimming and J lost 7 bases, with 15 bases between them. The CDR3 is 14 amino acids. Germline V gene data show CDR1 as MNHNS and CDR2 as SASEGT. In nucleotides, the CDR3 is TGTGCCAGCAGTCCATCCTGGGCTGGGAATGAGCAGTTCTTC. Its translation is CASSPSWAGNEQFF.

The chain joins TRBV10-1 to TRBJ2-2, with 9 bases matching TRBD2. There are 15 residues in the CDR3. J lost 6 bases, V lost 4 bases, and 6 bases had no gene match. CDR1 WNHNN and CDR2 SYGVQD come from the germline V gene (reference sequence). CDR3 sequence reads: CASSGHLAGSGELFF. Written as DNA, the CDR3 is TGCGCCAGCAGTGGGCACCTAGCGGGGTCCGGGGAGCTGTTTTTT.

The chain is built from TRBV7-9 and TRBJ2-3; 7 nucleotides align to TRBD2. The CDR3 consists of 16 residues. Germline values: CDR1 SEHNR, CDR2 FQNEAQ (reference sequence). Unmatched junction bases numbered 12, after V lost 7 bases and J lost 2 bases. CDR3 protein: CASTYGRDYYTDTQYF. CDR3 nucleotide sequence: TGTGCCAGCACATACGGCCGGGACTATTACACAGATACGCAGTATTTT. Complete variable domain (other parts from reference TRBV7-9 and TRBJ2-3): DTGVSQNPRHKITKRGQNVTFRCDPISEHNRLYWYRQTLGQGPEFLTYFQNEAQLEKSRLLSDRFSAERPKGSFSTLEIQRTEQGDSAMYLCASTYGRDYYTDTQYFGPGTRLTVL.

The chain couples TRBV10-3 to TRBJ2-3; 9 positions match TRBD2. V dropped 0 bases and J dropped 3; count of bases not matched to a gene: 4. In germline, CDR1 is ENHRY, CDR2 SYGVKD. CDR3 length: 16 residues. CDR3: CAISESMLAGTDTQYF. The CDR3 DNA sequence: TGTGCCATCAGTGAGTCGATGCTAGCGGGAACAGATACGCAGTATTTT.

The chain joins TRBV4-1 to TRBJ2-7; 10 bases line up with TRBD1. CDR3 length equals 14 residues. With 4 bases clipped from V and 4 bases from J, the junction kept 4 bases outside the gene matches. Per germline, CDR1 MGHRA and CDR2 YSYEKL. CDR3 nucleotides: TGCGCCAGCAGCCTCGGACAGGGGGGATACGAGCAGTACTTC. It encodes CASSLGQGGYEQYF.

V usage is TRBV29-1 and J usage is TRBJ1-1; D is undetermined. This CDR3 contains 12 residues. Germline V gene sequence: CDR1 SQVTM, CDR2 ANQGSEA. V was pared by 7 bases and J by 0 bases, with 9 bases between. As DNA, the CDR3 is TGCAGCGGAGGTGGGTTGAACACTGAAGCTTTCTTT. Translating it yields CSGGGLNTEAFF.

The chain uses TRBV19 and TRBJ1-5; D gene unclear. Germline assignment: CDR1 LNHDA and CDR2 SQIVND (reference sequence). CDR3 size: 16 residues. Trimming took off 6 bases at V and 5 bases at J, with 20 bases between the two ends. The CDR3 DNA reads TGTGCCAGTAGATCAGACCGGGTCTCAGAGGATCAGCCCCAGCATTTT. Translated: CASRSDRVSEDQPQHF.

The CDR3 spells CASSLRQGWEKLFF. CDR3 in DNA: TGTGCCAGCAGTTTGCGACAGGGTTGGGAAAAACTGTTTTTT. This chain joins TRBV27 and TRBJ1-4, with 7 bases that match TRBD1. The CDR3 spans 14 residues. Germline assignment: CDR1 MNHEY and CDR2 SMNVEV (reference sequence). V was pared by 3 bases and J by 8 bases, with 6 bases of the junction left unmatched.

This clone was seen a single time. This chain joins TRBV5-1 and TRBJ1-1; 7 nucleotides agree with TRBD1. V lost 1 base to trimming and J lost 0 bases; unmatched junction nucleotides: 3. This CDR3 is built from 15 residues. Germline V gene data show CDR1 as SGHRS and CDR2 as YFSETQ. The CDR3 sequence is CASSLRQGMNTEAFF. CDR3 bases: TGCGCCAGCAGCTTGCGACAGGGCATGAACACTGAAGCTTTCTTT. The variable domain in full, with the rest retrieved from reference TRBV5-1 and TRBJ1-1, is KAGVTQTPRYLIKTRGQQVTLSCSPISGHRSVSWYQQTPGQGLQFLFEYFSETQRNKGNFPGRFSGRQFSNSRSEMNVSTLELGDSALYLCASSLRQGMNTEAFFGQGTRLTVV.

The rearrangement uses TRBV5-1 and TRBJ2-6; 8 nucleotides match TRBD2. The CDR3 totals 16 residues. Germline loops: CDR1 SGHRS, CDR2 YFSETQ. V lost 1 base and J lost 4; bases outside the gene matches: 4. The CDR3 DNA follows: TGCGCCAGCAGCTTGTACGCGGGGGGAGGGGCCAACGTCCTGACTTTC. Translating gives CASSLYAGGGANVLTF.

Written as DNA, the CDR3 is TGCGCCAGCAGCTTGGTAGGACAGGGGGAGACCCAGTACTTC. Residues: CASSLVGQGETQYF. The chain is built from TRBV5-1 and TRBJ2-5, with TRBD1 matching 9 bases. Germline CDR1 SGHRS, CDR2 YFSETQ. The CDR3 runs to 14 residues. Trimming cost V 0 bases and J 5 bases; bases outside gene matches: 2.

V is TRBV11-2 and J is TRBJ2-7; TRBD2 might be the D (6 bases). Germline-derived CDR1 and CDR2 are SGHAT and FQNNGV. V lost 5 bases to trimming and J lost 6 bases, with 14 bases between them. The CDR3 contains 13 residues. DNA for the CDR3: TGTGCCAGCAGCCAACAAGTGGGGGGCGAGCAGTACTTC. This sequence encodes CASSQQVGGEQYF.

The chain couples TRBV30 to TRBJ2-3; a weak D match, TRBD2 (6 bases). Germline V gene lookup returns CDR1 GTSNPN and CDR2 SVGIG (reference sequence). V lost 2 bases and J lost 4, with 10 bases in between. The length of the CDR3 is 13 residues. The CDR3 coding sequence is TGTGCCTGGAGTTTGCTAGCGTCAGATACGCAGTATTTT. Translation: CAWSLLASDTQYF. The variable domain in full, completed from reference TRBV30 and TRBJ2-3, reads SQTIHQWPATLVQPVGSPLSLECTVEGTSNPNLYWYRQAAGRGLQLLFYSVGIGQISSEVPQNLSASRPQDRQFILSSKKLLLSDSGFYLCAWSLLASDTQYFGPGTRLTVL.

The chain carries TRBV28 and TRBJ1-3; possibly TRBD1 for D (5 bases). Germline assignment: CDR1 MDHEN and CDR2 SYDVKM. With 5 bases removed from V and 3 bases from J, the gap between germline ends came to 8 bases. The CDR3 sequence is 13 residues long. CDR3 region: CASSQGFGNTIYF. The DNA of the CDR3 is TGTGCCAGCAGTCAGGGTTTTGGAAACACCATATATTTT.

This sequence joins TRBV6-6 and TRBJ1-1; D is undetermined. CDR1 is MNHNY, CDR2 SVGAGI, per germline (reference sequence). The CDR3 loop spans 13 amino acids. V was shortened by 5 bases and J by 0 bases, with 7 bases between the two germline ends. This CDR3 is CASSATVNTEAFF. In DNA form, the CDR3 reads TGTGCCAGCAGTGCCACAGTGAACACTGAAGCTTTCTTT.

Comment on this clone: One end of the junction varies from germline; a read error may be responsible. The genes are TRBV2 and TRBJ2-1; D may be TRBD1 (6 bases). The length of the CDR3 is 15 residues. Germline CDR1 and CDR2: SNHLY and FYNNEI. CDR3 DNA sequence: TGTGCCAGCAGGGAAGGACAGAGCTCCTACAATGAGCAGTTCTTC. It encodes CASREGQSSYNEQFF. Based on the CDR3 plus reference TRBV2 and TRBJ2-1, the full variable domain is EPEVTQTPSHQVTQMGQEVILRCVPISNHLYFYWYRQILGQKVEFLVSFYNNEISEKSEIFDDQFSVERPDGSNFTLKIRSTKLEDSAMYFCASREGQSSYNEQFFGPGTRLTVL.

V is TRBV5-4 and J is TRBJ2-5; D may be TRBD2 (5 bases). V was cut by 1 base and J by 4 bases, with 14 bases left in between. The CDR3 runs 15 residues. In germline, CDR1 is SGHNT, CDR2 YYREEE (reference sequence). CDR3 sequence reads: CASSLRTAGRETQYF. As DNA, the CDR3 is TGTGCCAGCAGCTTGCGGACCGCGGGCAGAGAGACCCAGTACTTC.

This rearrangement joins TRBV25-1 to TRBJ2-5; weak D call: TRBD1 (6 bases). With 1 base removed from V and 5 bases from J, the gap between germline ends came to 17 bases. CDR1 MGHDK and CDR2 SYGVNS come from the germline V gene. The CDR3 contains 16 residues. CDR3 region: CASSESWRSDRETQYF. For the CDR3, the DNA is TGTGCCAGCAGTGAATCCTGGAGGTCCGACAGGGAGACCCAGTACTTC.

V usage is TRBV16 and J usage is TRBJ1-4; D perhaps matches TRBD1 (6 bases). This CDR3 comprises 13 residues. Germline V gene lookup returns CDR1 KGHSY and CDR2 FQNENV. Trimming stripped 2 bases from V and 8 bases from J, with 9 bases between. CDR3 in amino acids: CASSQTGKEKLFF. The CDR3 DNA is TGTGCCAGCAGCCAAACAGGGAAGGAAAAACTGTTTTTT.

The table lists this clone with a few counts. The chain combines TRBV6-5 with TRBJ1-4, with a possible D match to TRBD1 (6 bases). There are 14 residues in the CDR3. V was clipped by 2 bases and J by 4 bases, with 8 bases between them. Germline V lookup: CDR1 MNHEY, CDR2 SVGAGI. The CDR3 nucleotides are TGTGCCAGCAGTTACGGACAGCGTAATGAAAAACTGTTTTTT. Its protein is CASSYGQRNEKLFF.

This chain joins TRBV9 and TRBJ1-6; D remains unclear. CDR1 is SGDLS and CDR2 is YYNGEE in the germline V gene. The V gene lost 4 bases and the J gene lost 7 bases, with 12 bases spanning the gap. The CDR3 has 14 amino acids. The CDR3 sequence is CASSQDTKNSPLHF. CDR3 nucleotide sequence: TGTGCCAGCAGCCAAGACACCAAGAATTCACCCCTCCACTTT.

V is TRBV7-8 and J is TRBJ2-7, with D tentatively TRBD2 (5 bases). Germline CDR1 SGHVS, CDR2 FQNEAQ. CDR3 length equals 16 residues. The V gene lost 3 bases and the J gene lost 5 bases, with 20 bases spanning the gap. Here the CDR3 reads CASSFARDSLGDEQYF. In DNA form, the CDR3 reads TGTGCCAGCAGCTTCGCTCGGGATTCCCTCGGGGACGAGCAGTACTTC.

V is TRBV25-1 and J is TRBJ1-2, with 7 nucleotides matching TRBD1. Germline trimming cut 1 base from V and 7 bases from J; bases unmatched to any gene: 3. This CDR3 is 13 amino acids long. The V gene's germline CDR1 is MGHDK and CDR2 SYGVNS. CDR3 nucleotides: TGTGCCAGCAGTGAATCGGCAGGGGGTGGCTACACCTTC. It specifies CASSESAGGGYTF.